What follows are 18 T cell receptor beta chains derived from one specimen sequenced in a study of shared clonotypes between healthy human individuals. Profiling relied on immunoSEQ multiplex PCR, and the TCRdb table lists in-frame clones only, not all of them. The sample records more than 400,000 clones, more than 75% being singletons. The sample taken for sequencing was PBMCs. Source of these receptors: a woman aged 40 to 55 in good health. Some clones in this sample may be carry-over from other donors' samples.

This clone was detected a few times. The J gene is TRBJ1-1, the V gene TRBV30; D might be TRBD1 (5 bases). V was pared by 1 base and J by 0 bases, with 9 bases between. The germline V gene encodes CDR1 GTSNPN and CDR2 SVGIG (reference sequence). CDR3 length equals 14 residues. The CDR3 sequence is CAWSARGMNTEAFF. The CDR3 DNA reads TGTGCCTGGAGTGCACGGGGGATGAACACTGAAGCTTTCTTT.

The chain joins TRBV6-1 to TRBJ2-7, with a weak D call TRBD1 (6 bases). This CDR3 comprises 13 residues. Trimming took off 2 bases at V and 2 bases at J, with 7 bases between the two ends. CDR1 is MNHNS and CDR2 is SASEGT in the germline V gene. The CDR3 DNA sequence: TGTGCCAGCAGTGAAACAGGGCCCTACGAGCAGTACTTC. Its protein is CASSETGPYEQYF.

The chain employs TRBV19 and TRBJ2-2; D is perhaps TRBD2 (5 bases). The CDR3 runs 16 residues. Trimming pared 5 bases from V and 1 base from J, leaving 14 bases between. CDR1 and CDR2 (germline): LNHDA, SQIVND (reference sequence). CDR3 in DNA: TGTGCCAGTAGTTTGATGGCCGGGGTGAACACCGGGGAGCTGTTTTTT. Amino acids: CASSLMAGVNTGELFF.

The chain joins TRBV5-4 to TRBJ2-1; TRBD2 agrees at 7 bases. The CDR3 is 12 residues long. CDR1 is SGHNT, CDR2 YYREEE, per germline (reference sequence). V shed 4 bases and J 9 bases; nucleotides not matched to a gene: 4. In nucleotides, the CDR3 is TGTGCCAGCAGCCTGGGAGGGCCTGAGCAGTTCTTC. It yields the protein CASSLGGPEQFF.

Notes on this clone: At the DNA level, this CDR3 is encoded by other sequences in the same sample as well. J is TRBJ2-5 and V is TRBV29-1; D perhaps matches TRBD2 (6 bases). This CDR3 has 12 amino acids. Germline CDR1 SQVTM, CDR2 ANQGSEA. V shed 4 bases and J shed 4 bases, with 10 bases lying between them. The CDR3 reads CSVVRGGETQYF. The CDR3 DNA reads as TGCAGCGTTGTAAGGGGAGGAGAGACCCAGTACTTC.

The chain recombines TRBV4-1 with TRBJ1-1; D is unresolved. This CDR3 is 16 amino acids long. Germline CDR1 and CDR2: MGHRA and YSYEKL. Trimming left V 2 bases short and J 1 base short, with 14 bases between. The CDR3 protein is CASSQSPAAQNTEAFF. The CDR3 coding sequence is TGCGCCAGCAGCCAAAGTCCGGCAGCCCAGAACACTGAAGCTTTCTTT.

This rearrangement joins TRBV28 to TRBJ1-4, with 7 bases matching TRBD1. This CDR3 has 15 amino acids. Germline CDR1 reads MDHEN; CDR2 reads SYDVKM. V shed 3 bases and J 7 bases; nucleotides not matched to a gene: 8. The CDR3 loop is CASSFNDRASEKLFF. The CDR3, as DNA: TGTGCCAGCAGTTTTAATGACAGGGCCAGTGAAAAACTGTTTTTT.

The CDR3 DNA follows: TGTGCCAGCAGCGTAGGCGGGATTCTTTCCTACAATGAGCAGTTCTTC. It specifies CASSVGGILSYNEQFF. The chain combines TRBV9 with TRBJ2-1, with D possibly TRBD2 on 6 matching bases. Germline V gene sequence: CDR1 SGDLS, CDR2 YYNGEE. The CDR3 length is 16 residues. V shed 0 bases and J shed 1 base, with 11 bases lying between them.

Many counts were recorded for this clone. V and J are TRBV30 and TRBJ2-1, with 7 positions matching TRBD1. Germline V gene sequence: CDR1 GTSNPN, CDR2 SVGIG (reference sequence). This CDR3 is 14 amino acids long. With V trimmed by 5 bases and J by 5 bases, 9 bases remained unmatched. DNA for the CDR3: TGTGCCTGGGCCTCAGGGGGTCGGCACAATGAGCAGTTCTTC. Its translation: CAWASGGRHNEQFF.

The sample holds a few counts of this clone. The CDR3 loop is CASSPATGGWGNSPLHF. For the CDR3, the DNA is TGTGCCAGCTCACCAGCGACGGGGGGCTGGGGTAATTCACCCCTCCACTTT. The chain has TRBV18 and TRBJ1-6; D may be TRBD1 (6 bases). The CDR3 totals 17 residues. Per germline, CDR1 KGHSH and CDR2 LQKENI. The germline V and J ends were trimmed by 2 bases and 6 bases, with 17 bases remaining between them.

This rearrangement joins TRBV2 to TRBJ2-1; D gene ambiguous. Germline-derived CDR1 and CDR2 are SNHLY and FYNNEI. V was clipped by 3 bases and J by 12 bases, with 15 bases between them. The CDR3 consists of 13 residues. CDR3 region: CASSDQDLSTQFF. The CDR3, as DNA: TGTGCCAGCAGTGATCAGGACCTATCTACGCAGTTCTTC.

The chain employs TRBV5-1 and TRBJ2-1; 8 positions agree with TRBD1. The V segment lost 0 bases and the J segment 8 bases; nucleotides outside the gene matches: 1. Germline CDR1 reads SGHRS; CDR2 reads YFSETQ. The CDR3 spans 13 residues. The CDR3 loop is CASSLATGDEQFF. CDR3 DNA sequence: TGCGCCAGCAGCTTGGCGACAGGGGATGAGCAGTTCTTC.

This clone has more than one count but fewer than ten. CDR3 coding DNA: TGTGCCAGCAGCTTTTTGGCAAACACTGAAGCTTTCTTT. It yields the protein CASSFLANTEAFF. The genes are TRBV5-4 and TRBJ1-1, with unresolved D. Germline CDR1 and CDR2: SGHNT and YYREEE (reference sequence). V lost 2 bases and J lost 2, with 7 bases in between. This CDR3 is built from 13 residues.

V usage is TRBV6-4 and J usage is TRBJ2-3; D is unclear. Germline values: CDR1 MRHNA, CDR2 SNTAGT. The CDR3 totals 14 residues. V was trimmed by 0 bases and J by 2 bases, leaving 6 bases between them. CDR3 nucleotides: TGTGCCAGCAGTGACTCGTCCAACACAGATACGCAGTATTTT. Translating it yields CASSDSSNTDTQYF.

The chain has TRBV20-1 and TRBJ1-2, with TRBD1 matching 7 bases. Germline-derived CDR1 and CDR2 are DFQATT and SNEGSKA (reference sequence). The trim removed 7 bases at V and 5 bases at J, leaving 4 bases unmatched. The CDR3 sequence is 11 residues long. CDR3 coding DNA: TGCAGTGGAGACAGGGAATATGGCTACACCTTC. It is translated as CSGDREYGYTF.

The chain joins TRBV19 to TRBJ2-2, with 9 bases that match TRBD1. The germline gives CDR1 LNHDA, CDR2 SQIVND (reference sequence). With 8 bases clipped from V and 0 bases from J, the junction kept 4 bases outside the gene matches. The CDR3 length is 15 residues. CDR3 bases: TGTGCCAGTGAGAGGGACAGGGCGAACACCGGGGAGCTGTTTTTT. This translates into CASERDRANTGELFF.

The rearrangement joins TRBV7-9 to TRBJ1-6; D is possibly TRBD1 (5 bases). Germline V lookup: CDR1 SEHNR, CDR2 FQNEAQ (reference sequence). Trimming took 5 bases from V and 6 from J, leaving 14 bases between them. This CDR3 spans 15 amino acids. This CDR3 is CASSISRDGNSPLHF. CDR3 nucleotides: TGTGCCAGCAGCATTTCTCGGGACGGTAATTCACCCCTCCACTTT.

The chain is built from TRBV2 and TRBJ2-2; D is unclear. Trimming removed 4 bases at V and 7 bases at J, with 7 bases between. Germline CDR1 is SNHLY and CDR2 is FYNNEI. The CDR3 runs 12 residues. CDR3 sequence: CASSASGGELFF. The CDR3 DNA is TGTGCCAGCAGTGCGAGTGGCGGGGAGCTGTTTTTT.